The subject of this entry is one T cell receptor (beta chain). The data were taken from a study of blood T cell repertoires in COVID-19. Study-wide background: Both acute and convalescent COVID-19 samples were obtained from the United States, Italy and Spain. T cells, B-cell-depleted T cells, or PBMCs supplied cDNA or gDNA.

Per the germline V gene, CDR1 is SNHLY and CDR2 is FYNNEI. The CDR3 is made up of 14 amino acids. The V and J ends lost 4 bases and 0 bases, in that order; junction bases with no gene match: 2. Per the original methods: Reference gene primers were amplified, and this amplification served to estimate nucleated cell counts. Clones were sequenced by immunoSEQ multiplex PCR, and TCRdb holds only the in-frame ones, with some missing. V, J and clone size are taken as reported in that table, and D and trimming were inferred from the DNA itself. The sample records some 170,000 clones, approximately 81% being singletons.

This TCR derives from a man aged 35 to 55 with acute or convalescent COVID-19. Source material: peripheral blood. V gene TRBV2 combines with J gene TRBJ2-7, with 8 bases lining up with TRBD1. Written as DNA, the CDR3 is TGTGCCAGCAGTGGGGACAGGAGCTCCTACGAGCAGTACTTC. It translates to CASSGDRSSYEQYF.